The rows below give T cell receptor beta chains drawn from one sample of a study of blood T cells in healthy people across ages. TCRdb reprocessed the 5' RACE reads with MiXCR, giving one entry per CDR3 protein. The table lists roughly 1,100,000 distinct CDR3 sequences, about 25% of them singletons. This sample was shared with a second study, whose subject was T cells of mothers and their children.

The sample comprised blood. Source of these receptors: a girl under 10 years old in good health. The CDR3 runs from the conserved cysteine through the conserved F or W. D genes are given only for firm matches. Clone size is stated in some rows and not others, as once, few, many or a class when expanded.

TGTGCCCTAGGACAGGGCTACTCCCGGGAGCAGTTCTTC CALGQGYSREQFF TRBD1 TRBJ2-1 few TRBV12-3/TRBV12-4
TGCGCCAGCAGCCCCGGTAGGACAGACGTGAACACTGAAGCTTTCTTT CASSPGRTDVNTEAFF . TRBJ1-1 few TRBV5-1
TGTGCCAGCTTATATTGGGTCGTCGGTTCTTTCTCCTACGAGCAGTACTTC CASLYWVVGSFSYEQYF . TRBJ2-7 once TRBV6-1
TGCGCCAGCAGCCAAGACGTGGGGGGTGACTTCTACGAGCAGTACTTC CASSQDVGGDFYEQYF . TRBJ2-7 few TRBV4-3
TGCAGTGTGTGTGTAACTGAACTATGTGAGCAGTTCTTC CSVCVTELCEQFF . TRBJ2-1 few TRBV20-1
TGCGCCAGCAGCCAAGATTTGGGACAGGGGTACACTGAAGCTTTCTTT CASSQDLGQGYTEAFF TRBD1 TRBJ1-1 few TRBV4-3
TGCGCCAGCAGTGAGTGGCGGGATTACGAGCAGTACTTC CASSEWRDYEQYF . TRBJ2-7 many TRBV10-1
TGTGCCAGCAGTACGATTGGGACAGGGAGGGACTTGAACACTGAAGCTTTCTTT CASSTIGTGRDLNTEAFF TRBD1 TRBJ1-1 few TRBV7-9
TGTGCCACAACACCCGAGGGCCCAGATACGCAGTATTTT CATTPEGPDTQYF . TRBJ2-3 . TRBV10-3
TGTATCAGCAGTTTCGACAGGGGAGATAGAGAGACCCAGTACTTC CISSFDRGDRETQYF TRBD1 TRBJ2-5 . TRBV12-3/TRBV12-4
TGTGCCAGTAGTATCAGGGGAGACACCGGGGAGCTGTTTTTT CASSIRGDTGELFF . TRBJ2-2 many TRBV19
TGTGCCAGCAGCCCCAGGCCACTCGGGAGGGGAGATGAGACCCAGTACTTC CASSPRPLGRGDETQYF TRBD2 TRBJ2-5 . TRBV7-9
TGTGCCAGCAGTTTATCCGCCGGGGGGCACGCCTATGGCTACACCTTC CASSLSAGGHAYGYTF . TRBJ1-2 . TRBV27
TGTGCCAGCAGCCTTGACCCCGGGGGAGGGAAAGCTTTCTTT CASSLDPGGGKAFF . TRBJ1-1 . TRBV7-2
TGTGCCAGCATTCTCCGGGGGACTAGGGGGTGGGATACGCAGTATTTT CASILRGTRGWDTQYF TRBD2 TRBJ2-3 few TRBV12-3/TRBV12-4
TGTGCCAGCAGTCCCCTGGATTATCTAGAATATTCAGATACGCAGTATTTT CASSPLDYLEYSDTQYF . TRBJ2-3 few TRBV28
TGTGCCAGCAGCTTTTTGGGAACCTTGAACACTGAAGCTTTCTTT CASSFLGTLNTEAFF . TRBJ1-1 few TRBV5-5
TGTGCCAGCAGGCCGCCGACATCGCTCCTCACTAATGAAAAACTGTTTTTT CASRPPTSLLTNEKLFF . TRBJ1-4 few TRBV12-3/TRBV12-4
TGTGCCAGCAGCTCACCCCCACTAGGCAGCTCCTACAATGAGCAGTTCTTC CASSSPPLGSSYNEQFF . TRBJ2-1 . TRBV7-2
TGTGCCAGCAGCCAAGGAAGGAACAGGGGCAATGAGCAGTTCTTC CASSQGRNRGNEQFF TRBD1 TRBJ2-1 few TRBV4-2
TGTGCCAGCTTCTCCCCCGGCGGACTAGCGGGCAATAAGATAACCTACAATGAGCAGTTCTTC CASFSPGGLAGNKITYNEQFF TRBD2 TRBJ2-1 . TRBV11-1
TGCAGCCCAGGGAGAGGAGAAAAACTGTTTTTT CSPGRGEKLFF . TRBJ1-4 . TRBV29-1
TGTGCCAGCAGCAGAGCGGGAGGGCCCTACAATGAGCAGTTCTTC CASSRAGGPYNEQFF TRBD2 TRBJ2-1 . TRBV3-1
TGCAGCGCCGTGACATCTTCAAACATTCAGTACTTC CSAVTSSNIQYF . TRBJ2-4 . TRBV29-1
TGTGCCAGCAGTTTGCCGACAGACTCCTTGAACACTGAAGCTTTCTTT CASSLPTDSLNTEAFF . TRBJ1-1 few TRBV28
TGTGCCAGCAGTGACCGATCTCCAGGGTGGCCCCAGCATTTT CASSDRSPGWPQHF . TRBJ1-5 few TRBV28
TGTGCCAGCAGCCAGCGGGATACCACAGATACGCAGTATTTT CASSQRDTTDTQYF . TRBJ2-3 few TRBV4-2
TGTGCCAGCAGCTTGTTCATTCAGCCCCAGCATTTT CASSLFIQPQHF . TRBJ1-5 . TRBV7-9
TGTGCCAGCAGCTTAGATGGACACCCTGAAGCTTTCTTT CASSLDGHPEAFF . TRBJ1-1 . TRBV7-9
TGTGCCAGCAGTCCCACCGGGACAGGGGGGCAAGAGCAGTACTTC CASSPTGTGGQEQYF TRBD1 TRBJ2-7 . TRBV7-3
TGTGCCAGCAGCGAATCGGGCGGGAATGAGCAGTTCTTC CASSESGGNEQFF . TRBJ2-1 . TRBV3-1
TGTGCCAGCAGCCCACAGGGGGCTGAGACCCAGTACTTC CASSPQGAETQYF TRBD1 TRBJ2-5 many TRBV7-9
TGCGCCAGCAGCCAAGGTCCAGGGGCTTCCTACGAGCAGTACTTC CASSQGPGASYEQYF . TRBJ2-7 . TRBV4-3
TGCAGCGTTGAGGGGACCTTAGGAGCTGAAGCTTTCTTT CSVEGTLGAEAFF . TRBJ1-1 once TRBV29-1
TGTGCCAGCAGTTACGGGAAAAAAGAGACCCAGTACTTC CASSYGKKETQYF . TRBJ2-5 . TRBV6-6
TGTGCCAGCAGCTCCCAACCCTCTAGCGGGAACATTCAGTACTTC CASSSQPSSGNIQYF TRBD2 TRBJ2-4 . TRBV7-2
TGTGCCAGCAGCTCTCCTAGGAAGGGAGCCGTGAATGAGCAGTTC CASSSPRKGAVNEQF . TRBJ2-5 . TRBV28
TGTGCCAGCCGTGCCCAGGGTATAAATTGGGGCACTGAAGCTTTCTTT CASRAQGINWGTEAFF . TRBJ1-1 . TRBV7-9
TGCAGTGCTAGAGATCAACTAGCGAGGGAGACCCAGTACTTC CSARDQLARETQYF TRBD2 TRBJ2-5 . TRBV20-1
TGTGCCAGCAGCCACGGGACTAGCGTCTACGAGCAGTACTTC CASSHGTSVYEQYF TRBD2 TRBJ2-7 . TRBV3-1
TGTGCCAGCAGGCAGGAACATGCAGATACGCAGTATTTT CASRQEHADTQYF . TRBJ2-3 . TRBV7-9
TGTGCCAGCAGTCAACGTCCGGGGTCCTACGAGCAGTACTTC CASSQRPGSYEQYF . TRBJ2-7 few TRBV6-1
TGTGCCAGCAGTTTAGGGGCGGCCGGGCCTGGCTACACCTTC CASSLGAAGPGYTF . TRBJ1-2 . TRBV12-3/TRBV12-4
TGTGCCAGCAGCTCCGGCAGGGTGAACTATGGCTACACCTTC CASSSGRVNYGYTF . TRBJ1-2 . TRBV7-2
TGCGCCAGCAGCCTACTGACAGGGGTTCGGGGTGAAGCTTTCTTT CASSLLTGVRGEAFF TRBD1 TRBJ1-1 few TRBV5-1
TGCGCCAGCAGCCAAGTGGCAGCGTACCAAGAGACCCAGTACTTC CASSQVAAYQETQYF . TRBJ2-5 . TRBV4-1
TGTGCCAGCAGCCAGTCAGCGGGAGTTACAGATACGCAGTATTTT CASSQSAGVTDTQYF TRBD2 TRBJ2-3 . TRBV3-1
TGTGCCAGCAGTTTCGAGAACTATGGCTACACCTTC CASSFENYGYTF . TRBJ1-2 few TRBV6-5
TGTGCCAGCTCACCCTCGCCACTGGGGGCGGGTATTAATGAGCAGTTCTTC CASSPSPLGAGINEQFF . TRBJ2-1 few TRBV18
TGCAGCGTTACGGGCAACCAGGGGTACGAGCAGTACTTC CSVTGNQGYEQYF . TRBJ2-7 once TRBV29-1
TGTGCCACCTTCTTTTATTACGGGGCCAACGAGCAGTACTTC CATFFYYGANEQYF . TRBJ2-7 few TRBV15
TGTGCCAGCAGGGTCGGGCAGGGGAAAACCGGGGAGCTGTTTTTT CASRVGQGKTGELFF . TRBJ2-2 . TRBV5-6
TGTGCCAGCAGTTACTCTGGGGAGCCAAACTATGGCTACACCTTC CASSYSGEPNYGYTF . TRBJ1-2 once TRBV6-5
TGTGCCAGCAGTTCCGTAACATGGAAGCAGTACTTC CASSSVTWKQYF . TRBJ2-5 once TRBV28
TGTGCCATCAGAACAGGGGCGACCTATGGCTACACCTTC CAIRTGATYGYTF TRBD1 TRBJ1-2 . TRBV10-3